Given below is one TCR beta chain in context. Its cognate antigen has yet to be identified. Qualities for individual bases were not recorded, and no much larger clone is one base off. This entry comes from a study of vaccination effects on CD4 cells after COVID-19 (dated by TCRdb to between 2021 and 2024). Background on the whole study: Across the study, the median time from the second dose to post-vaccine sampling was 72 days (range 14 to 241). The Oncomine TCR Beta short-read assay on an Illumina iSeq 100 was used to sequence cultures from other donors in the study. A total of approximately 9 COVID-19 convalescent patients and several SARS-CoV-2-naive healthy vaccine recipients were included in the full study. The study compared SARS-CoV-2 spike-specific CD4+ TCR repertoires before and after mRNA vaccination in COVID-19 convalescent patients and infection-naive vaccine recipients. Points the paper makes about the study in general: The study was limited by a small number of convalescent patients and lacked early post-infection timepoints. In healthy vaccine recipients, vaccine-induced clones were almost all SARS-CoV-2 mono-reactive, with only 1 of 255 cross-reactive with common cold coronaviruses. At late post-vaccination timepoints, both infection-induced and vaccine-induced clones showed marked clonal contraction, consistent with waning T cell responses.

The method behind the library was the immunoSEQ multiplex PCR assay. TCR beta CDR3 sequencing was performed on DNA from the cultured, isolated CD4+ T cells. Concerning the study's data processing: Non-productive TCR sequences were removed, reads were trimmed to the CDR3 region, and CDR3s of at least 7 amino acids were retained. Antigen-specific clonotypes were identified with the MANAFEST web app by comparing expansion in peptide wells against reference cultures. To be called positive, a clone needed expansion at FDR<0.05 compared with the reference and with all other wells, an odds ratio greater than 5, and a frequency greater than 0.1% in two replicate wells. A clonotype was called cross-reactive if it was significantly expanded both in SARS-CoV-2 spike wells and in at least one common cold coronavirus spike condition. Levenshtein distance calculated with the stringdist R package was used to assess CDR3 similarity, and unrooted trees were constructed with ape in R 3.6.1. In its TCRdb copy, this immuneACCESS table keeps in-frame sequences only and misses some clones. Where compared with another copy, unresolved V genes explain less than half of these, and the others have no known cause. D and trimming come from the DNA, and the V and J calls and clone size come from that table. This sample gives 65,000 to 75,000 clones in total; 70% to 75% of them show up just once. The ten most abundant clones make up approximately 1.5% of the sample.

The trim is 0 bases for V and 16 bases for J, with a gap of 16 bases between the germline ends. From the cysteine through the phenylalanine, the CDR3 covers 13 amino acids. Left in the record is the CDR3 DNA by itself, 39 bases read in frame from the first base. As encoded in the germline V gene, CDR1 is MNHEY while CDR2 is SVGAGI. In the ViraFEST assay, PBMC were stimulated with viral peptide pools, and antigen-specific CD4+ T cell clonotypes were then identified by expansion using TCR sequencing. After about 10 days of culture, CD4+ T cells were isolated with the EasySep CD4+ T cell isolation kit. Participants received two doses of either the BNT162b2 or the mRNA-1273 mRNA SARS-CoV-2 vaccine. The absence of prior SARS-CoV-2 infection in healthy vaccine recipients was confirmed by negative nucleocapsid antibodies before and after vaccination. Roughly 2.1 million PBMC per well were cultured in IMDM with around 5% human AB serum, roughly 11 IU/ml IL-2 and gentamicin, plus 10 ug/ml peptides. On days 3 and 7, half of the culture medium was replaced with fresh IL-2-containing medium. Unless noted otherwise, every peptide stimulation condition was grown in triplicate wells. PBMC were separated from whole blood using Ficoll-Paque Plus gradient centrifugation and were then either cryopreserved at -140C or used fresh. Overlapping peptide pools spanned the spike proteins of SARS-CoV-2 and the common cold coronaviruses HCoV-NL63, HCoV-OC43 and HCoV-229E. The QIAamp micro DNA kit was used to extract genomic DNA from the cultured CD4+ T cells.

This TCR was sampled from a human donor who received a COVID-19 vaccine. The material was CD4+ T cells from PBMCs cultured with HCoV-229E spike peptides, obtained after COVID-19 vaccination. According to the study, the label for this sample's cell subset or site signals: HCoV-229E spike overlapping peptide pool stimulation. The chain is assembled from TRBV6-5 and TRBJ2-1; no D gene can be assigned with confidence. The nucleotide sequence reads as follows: TGTGCCAGCAGTTACTCGTCCGACTCATTTTCCTTCTTC. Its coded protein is CASSYSSDSFSFF.